This T cell receptor beta chain was identified in a study of spatial heterogeneity in lung cancer. Germline V lookup: CDR1 SGDLS, CDR2 YYNGEE. The CDR3 extends over 14 amino acids. V dropped 0 bases and J dropped 8 bases, with 12 bases sitting between them. The time point was: blood at routine non-recurrence follow-up after resection. The authors sequenced whole RNA from tumor, nontumor lung or frozen PBMC without sorting. Each CDR3 protein gets one entry after TCRdb re-called the 5' RACE reads with MiXCR. Of some 110,000 distinct CDR3 sequences listed, 12% are singletons. The V and J genes are TRBV9 and TRBJ2-1; D remains ambiguous. The sample here was PBMCs, taken at follow-up. This TCR came from a male donor with early-stage non-small cell lung cancer. CDR3: CASSVDGRDDEQFF. CDR3 DNA sequence: TGTGCCAGCAGCGTAGATGGGCGCGACGATGAGCAGTTCTTC.